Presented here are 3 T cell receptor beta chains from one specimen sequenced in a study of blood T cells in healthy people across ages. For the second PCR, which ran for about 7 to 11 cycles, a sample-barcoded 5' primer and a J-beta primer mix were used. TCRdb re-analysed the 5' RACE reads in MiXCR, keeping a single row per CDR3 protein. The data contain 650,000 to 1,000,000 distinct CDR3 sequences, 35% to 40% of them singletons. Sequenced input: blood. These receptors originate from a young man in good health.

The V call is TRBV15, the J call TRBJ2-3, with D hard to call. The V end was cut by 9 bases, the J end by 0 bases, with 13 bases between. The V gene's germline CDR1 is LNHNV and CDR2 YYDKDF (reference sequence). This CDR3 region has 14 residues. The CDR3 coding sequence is TGTGCCACGGCCGGAAGGGTCAGCACAGATACGCAGTATTTT. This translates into CATAGRVSTDTQYF.

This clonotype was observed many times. The CDR3 spells CASSRRADYEQYF. The DNA of the CDR3 is TGTGCCAGCAGCCGGCGAGCGGACTACGAGCAGTACTTC. This chain uses TRBV3-1 with TRBJ2-7, with D possibly being TRBD2 (5 bases). The CDR3 totals 13 residues. V was cut by 4 bases and J by 3 bases, with 10 bases left in between. CDR1 is LGHDT and CDR2 is YNNKEL in the germline V gene (reference sequence).

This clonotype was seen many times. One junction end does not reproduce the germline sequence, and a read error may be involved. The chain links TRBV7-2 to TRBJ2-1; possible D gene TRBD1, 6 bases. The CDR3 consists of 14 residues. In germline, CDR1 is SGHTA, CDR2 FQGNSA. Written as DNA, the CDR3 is TGTGCCAGCAGATTAGCTGGGGGCCCCAATGAGCAGTTCTTC. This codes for CASRLAGGPNEQFF.